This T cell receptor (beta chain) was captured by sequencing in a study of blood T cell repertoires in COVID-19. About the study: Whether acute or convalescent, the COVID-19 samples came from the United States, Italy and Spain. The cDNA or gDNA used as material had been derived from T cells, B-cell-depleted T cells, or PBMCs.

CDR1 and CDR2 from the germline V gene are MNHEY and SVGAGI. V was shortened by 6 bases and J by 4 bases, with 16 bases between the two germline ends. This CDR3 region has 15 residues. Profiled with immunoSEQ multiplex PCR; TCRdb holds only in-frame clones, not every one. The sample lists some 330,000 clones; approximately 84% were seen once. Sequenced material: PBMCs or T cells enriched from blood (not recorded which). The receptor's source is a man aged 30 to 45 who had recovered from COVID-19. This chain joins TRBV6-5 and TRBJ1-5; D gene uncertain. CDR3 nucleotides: TGTGCCAGCAGCGCAAGGGTAGAGGGAAATCAGCCCCAGCATTTT. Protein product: CASSARVEGNQPQHF.